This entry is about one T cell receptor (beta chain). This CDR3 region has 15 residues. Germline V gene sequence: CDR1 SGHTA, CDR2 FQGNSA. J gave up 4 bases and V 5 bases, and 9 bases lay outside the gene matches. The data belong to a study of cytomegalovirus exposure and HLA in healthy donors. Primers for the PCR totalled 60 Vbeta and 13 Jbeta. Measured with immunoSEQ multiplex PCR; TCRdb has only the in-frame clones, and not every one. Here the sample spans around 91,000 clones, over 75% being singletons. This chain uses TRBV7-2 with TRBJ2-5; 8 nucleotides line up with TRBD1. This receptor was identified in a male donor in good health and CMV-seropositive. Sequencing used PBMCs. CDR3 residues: CASSATGTGRETQYF. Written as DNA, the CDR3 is TGTGCCAGCAGCGCCACCGGGACAGGTCGAGAGACCCAGTACTTC.